Each of the 20 T cell receptor beta chains below was sequenced from the same sample in a study of vaccination and CD4 T cells after COVID-19. Antigens of these TCRs are unknown. Treatment defined: approximately 10-day PBMC culture with coronavirus spike peptide pools or control peptides (ViraFEST assay). The Oncomine TCR Beta short-read assay sequenced DNA from cultured CD4+ T cells. TCRdb itself ran the PCR reads through MiXCR, one entry per CDR3 protein. Of about 19,000 distinct CDR3 sequences in the sample, approximately 37% are singletons; the top ten hold 14%. The material sequenced was cultured CD4+ T cells from blood. Every receptor here comes from a human donor with COVID-19.

In this sample, this clonotype turned up a few times. The V call is TRBV20-1, the J call TRBJ1-2; 7 bases match TRBD1. With V trimmed by 8 bases and J by 0 bases, 6 bases remained unmatched. The germline V gene encodes CDR1 DFQATT and CDR2 SNEGSKA (reference sequence). The CDR3 is 13 amino acids. CDR3: CSRKGATNYGYTF. In DNA form, the CDR3 reads TGCAGTCGAAAGGGGGCCACTAACTATGGCTACACCTTC.

In this sample, this clonotype turned up a few times. The chain has TRBV6-1 and TRBJ2-3, with D possibly TRBD2 on 6 matching bases. The CDR3 has 15 amino acids. V dropped 6 bases and J dropped 3 bases, with 16 bases sitting between them. Germline CDR1 is MNHNS and CDR2 is SASEGT. The CDR3 is CASRVMGTPTDTQYF. In nucleotides, the CDR3 is TGTGCCAGCAGGGTGATGGGGACTCCAACAGATACGCAGTATTTT.

This clonotype was found a few times. This chain connects TRBV7-2 to TRBJ2-3; D unclear. The germline V gene has CDR1 SGHTA and CDR2 FQGNSA. Trimming pared 2 bases from V and 6 bases from J, leaving 6 bases between. The CDR3 loop spans 12 amino acids. The CDR3, as DNA: TGTGCCAGCAGCTTAAACGGGGATACGCAGTATTTT. Its translation: CASSLNGDTQYF.

The chain has TRBV20-1 and TRBJ2-7; D is perhaps TRBD1 (5 bases). Germline V gene data show CDR1 as DFQATT and CDR2 as SNEGSKA (reference sequence). The CDR3 has 13 amino acids. Deletions cut 0 bases from V and 6 bases from J, with 12 bases between. In DNA, the CDR3 is TGCAGTGCTAGAGATTTTCAGGGAACCGAGCAGTACTTC. Its translation: CSARDFQGTEQYF.

This chain uses TRBV6-5 with TRBJ2-2, with unresolved D. The V end lost 2 bases, the J end lost 4 bases, and 17 bases lay between the germline ends. This CDR3 contains 17 residues. Germline V gives CDR1 MNHEY, CDR2 SVGAGI. The CDR3 DNA reads TGTGCCAGCAGTTACCGAGGACGAGACACGTCCACCGGGGAGCTGTTTTTT. Its protein product is CASSYRGRDTSTGELFF.

This sequence joins TRBV6-1 and TRBJ2-7; D assignment may be TRBD1 or TRBD2 (5 bases each). Trimming took off 5 bases at V and 7 bases at J, with 18 bases between the two ends. Germline values: CDR1 MNHNS, CDR2 SASEGT. The CDR3 is 14 amino acids. The CDR3 coding sequence is TGTGCCAGCAGTCTCCGGGACCAATACCGGGAGCAGTACTTC. Translating gives CASSLRDQYREQYF.

Here the CDR3 reads CASSPSGSYNSPLHF. The CDR3, as DNA: TGTGCCAGTAGCCCCTCGGGTTCCTATAATTCACCCCTCCACTTT. The gene calls are TRBV28 and TRBJ1-6; D not certain. CDR1 MDHEN and CDR2 SYDVKM come from the germline V gene. This CDR3 contains 15 residues. The V end lost 9 bases, the J end lost 1 base, and 13 bases lay between the germline ends.

This sequence joins TRBV18 and TRBJ2-7, with D possibly being TRBD2 (5 bases). Germline V CDR1 and CDR2: KGHSH, LQKENI. This CDR3 contains 14 residues. The V end lost 6 bases, the J end lost 1 base, and 13 bases lay between the germline ends. CDR3: CASSLRAFSYEQYF. In DNA form, the CDR3 reads TGTGCCAGCTCCCTGAGGGCGTTTTCCTACGAGCAGTACTTC.

This clonotype was picked up a small number of times. The chain employs TRBV7-2 and TRBJ1-2, with D possibly TRBD1 on 6 matching bases. The CDR3 length is 15 residues. Germline CDR1 and CDR2: SGHTA and FQGNSA. Trimming cost V 4 bases and J 5 bases, with 17 bases left between them. DNA of the CDR3: TGTGCCAGCAGCTCCCAGACAGGAGACGGGTATGGCTACACCTTC. Amino acids: CASSSQTGDGYGYTF.

This clonotype was detected a few times. The V and J genes are TRBV20-1 and TRBJ1-2; D possibly corresponds to TRBD1 (5 bases). CDR3 size: 17 residues. Trimming cost V 1 base and J 7 bases, with 25 bases left between them. The germline CDR1 and CDR2 sequences are DFQATT and SNEGSKA (reference sequence). CDR3 nucleotides: TGCAGTGCTAGAGGGGGTGGGACTGGGGACGGTGGGGCTGGCTACACCTTC. Translating gives CSARGGGTGDGGAGYTF.

V gene TRBV19 combines with J gene TRBJ2-2, with 8 bases matching TRBD1. V lost 6 bases to trimming and J lost 2 bases; unmatched junction nucleotides: 2. Per the germline V gene, CDR1 is LNHDA and CDR2 is SQIVND (reference sequence). This CDR3 has 14 amino acids. In DNA form, the CDR3 reads TGTGCCAGTAGGACAGGGGCCAACACCGGGGAGCTGTTTTTT. This translates into CASRTGANTGELFF.

The chain carries TRBV25-1 and TRBJ2-1, with D perhaps given as TRBD1 or TRBD2 (5 bases each). Germline values: CDR1 MGHDK, CDR2 SYGVNS. V was cut by 4 bases and J by 3 bases, with 13 bases left in between. This CDR3 spans 15 amino acids. The CDR3 sequence is CASSGSGSVYNEQFF. In DNA form, the CDR3 reads TGTGCCAGCAGTGGATCAGGGAGTGTCTACAATGAGCAGTTCTTC.

This clonotype appeared a few times. The gene calls are TRBV6-1 and TRBJ1-1; no firm D call. Germline V gives CDR1 MNHNS, CDR2 SASEGT. The V and J ends lost 7 bases and 0 bases respectively, with 9 bases between them. This CDR3 is 13 amino acids long. CDR3 sequence (DNA): TGTGCCAGCAAGGCCAGGATGAACACTGAAGCTTTCTTT. It yields the protein CASKARMNTEAFF.

The rearrangement uses TRBV6-1 and TRBJ1-6; TRBD1 is a possible D gene (5 bases). Germline CDR1 and CDR2: MNHNS and SASEGT. The V and J ends lost 10 bases and 3 bases respectively, with 13 bases between them. CDR3 length: 14 amino acids. The CDR3 DNA reads TGTGCCACCTGGGACGTTTACTATAATTCACCCCTCCACTTT. Amino acids: CATWDVYYNSPLHF.

The genes are TRBV11-1 and TRBJ1-6; no reliable D call. Trimming removed 2 bases at V and 5 bases at J, with 7 bases between. Germline V gene data show CDR1 as SGHAT and CDR2 as FQDESV (reference sequence). The CDR3 is 14 amino acids. The CDR3 DNA reads TGTGCCAGCAGCTTAATCCGGGATAATTCACCCCTCCACTTT. Translating it yields CASSLIRDNSPLHF.

CDR3 in DNA: TGTGCCAGCAGCTTGCATGACAAATCTGGTACTGAAGCTTTCTTT. The encoded protein is CASSLHDKSGTEAFF. The chain couples TRBV28 to TRBJ1-1; D is unresolved. Trimming removed 6 bases from V and 5 bases from J, with 19 bases in between. The CDR3 totals 15 residues. Germline V CDR1 and CDR2: MDHEN, SYDVKM.

The chain is built from TRBV5-1 and TRBJ1-1, with a weak D call TRBD1 (6 bases). The germline V and J ends were trimmed by 0 bases and 1 base, with 10 bases remaining between them. This CDR3 region has 15 residues. The germline CDR1 and CDR2 sequences are SGHRS and YFSETQ. CDR3 bases: TGCGCCAGCAGCTTGGTGGGGGCAGGGAACACTGAAGCTTTCTTT. It is translated as CASSLVGAGNTEAFF.

The chain uses TRBV6-7 and TRBJ2-2; the match to TRBD2 covers 9 bases. TRBV6-7 is treated as an ORF (open reading frame) with a function not yet certain. Trimming cost V 2 bases and J 6 bases; bases outside gene matches: 10. The CDR3 sequence is 17 residues long. The CDR3 loop is CASSYGQPAGGPGELFF. Here the CDR3 DNA reads TGTGCCAGCAGTTACGGCCAGCCAGCGGGGGGACCCGGGGAGCTGTTTTTT.

The chain combines TRBV6-1 with TRBJ2-2, with TRBD1 matching over 8 bases. This CDR3 contains 17 residues. The V gene's germline CDR1 is MNHNS and CDR2 SASEGT. Unmatched junction bases numbered 19, after V lost 7 bases and J lost 9 bases. The CDR3, as DNA: TGTGCCAGCACCGGGACAGGCAGTAACGGTCGAGGCAGGGAGCTGTTTTTT. It encodes CASTGTGSNGRGRELFF.

This chain connects TRBV27 to TRBJ2-5; tentatively, D is TRBD1 (6 bases). V gave up 0 bases and J gave up 5 bases, with 13 bases separating them. CDR1 is MNHEY, CDR2 SMNVEV, per germline (reference sequence). This CDR3 spans 15 amino acids. The CDR3 reads CASSLSRGLGETQYF. CDR3 in DNA: TGTGCCAGCAGTTTATCCAGGGGCCTGGGGGAGACCCAGTACTTC.